These 2 T cell receptor beta chains share one sample of origin, sequenced in a study of blood T cell repertoires in COVID-19. Here immunoSEQ multiplex PCR was the method, and the copy in TCRdb shows in-frame clones only, minus some. The profile shows just over 250,000 clones, approximately 91% of them singletons. Specimen: peripheral blood. The receptors stem from a person aged 18 to 30 with COVID-19, enrolled during active disease.

The chain couples TRBV7-9 to TRBJ2-7, with a possible D match to TRBD2 (5 bases). The CDR3 has 14 amino acids. V lost 6 bases to trimming and J lost 0 bases, with 12 bases between them. The germline V gene encodes CDR1 SEHNR and CDR2 FQNEAQ (reference sequence). CDR3: CASRDDGISYEQYF. The CDR3 bases are TGTGCCAGCAGGGATGACGGGATCTCCTACGAGCAGTACTTC.

The V gene is TRBV28, the J gene TRBJ2-3, with D tentatively TRBD1 (6 bases). V lost 5 bases and J 4 bases, leaving 10 bases between the germline ends. The germline V gene encodes CDR1 MDHEN and CDR2 SYDVKM. This CDR3 spans 13 amino acids. The CDR3 nucleotides are TGTGCCAGCAGTAAACAGGGCCCAGATACGCAGTATTTT. This translates into CASSKQGPDTQYF. Using reference TRBV28 and TRBJ2-3 for the parts outside the CDR3, the full variable domain is DVKVTQSSRYLVKRTGEKVFLECVQDMDHENMFWYRQDPGLGLRLIYFSYDVKMKEKGDIPEGYSVSREKKERFSLILESASTNQTSMYLCASSKQGPDTQYFGPGTRLTVL.